This paragraph reports one TCR beta chain. Its antigen remains unidentified. The junction does not match germline at one end; this may be a read error. The sample belongs to a study of OX40 agonist ivuxolimab in advanced cancers. Context from the whole study: Ivuxolimab was a fully human IgG2 agonistic monoclonal antibody targeting the costimulatory receptor OX40 (CD134). Intravenous ivuxolimab was administered to patients every 2 weeks at six dose levels: 0.01, 0.1, 0.3, 1.5, 3 and 10 mg/kg. Of the roughly 51 patients in dose escalation, around 19 had hepatocellular carcinoma, about 15 had melanoma, 9 had renal cell carcinoma and 9 had head and neck cancer. In the dose-escalation cohort, 75% to 85% of patients were male, and the mean age was around 65 years with a range of 23 to 79. Patients were allowed to have had prior anti-PD-1, anti-PD-L1 or anti-CTLA-4 therapy, and 40% of the dose-escalation patients had previously received checkpoint inhibitors. Partial responses occurred in three dose-escalation patients, of whom one had hepatocellular carcinoma and two had cutaneous melanoma. The point of sequencing TCRbeta in the periphery was to test whether ivuxolimab changed TCR sequence diversity and drove clonal T-cell expansion. The paper reports the monotherapy dose-escalation portion (N of about 50 patients) of the phase I ivuxolimab trial. The investigation overall reported the following: Low levels of normalized T-cell clonal expansion were also shown by some nonresponding patients. At doses of 0.1 to 3.0 mg/kg, clonal expansion of both CD4+ and CD8+ T cells in blood was seen between baseline and week 6. The antigen specificity of the peripheral T cells that underwent clonal expansion was not determined. Partial responders in the 0.1-3.0 mg/kg groups had among the lowest normalized peripheral clonal expansion, especially among CD8+ T cells. After ivuxolimab, more expanded clones were found on average in CD8+ T cells than in CD4+ T cells.

The germline V gene (reference sequence) supplies CDR1 SSHAT and CDR2 FNYEAQ. Counted from cysteine to phenylalanine, this CDR3 has 14 amino acids. Only the CDR3 part of the read is kept: 42 bases, read in frame from the first base. To sequence the TCRbeta CDR3 region, genomic DNA was isolated from the sorted cells. TCRbeta CDR3 regions were sequenced using the immunoSEQ Assay. TCRdb holds this immuneACCESS table with in-frame rearrangements only. Some clones are missing; in checked studies, unresolved V genes explain under half, and the rest has no known cause. For this sample the table gives 65,000 or so clones, of which about 83% were detected only once. Jointly, the top ten make up approximately 0.76% of the sample. The trial excluded patients who had a history of autoimmune disease or were on systemic immunosuppression. Peripheral blood for TCR sequencing was collected from all dose cohorts at baseline, on cycle 4 day 1, and on cycle 7 day 1. Samples were obtained from an open-label, multicenter, first-in-human phase I dose-escalation trial of ivuxolimab. The trial enrolled adults with locally advanced or metastatic head and neck squamous cell, hepatocellular, melanoma or renal cell carcinoma. Before TCR sequencing, CD4+ T cells and CD8+ T cells were sorted from peripheral blood as separate populations.

The source is an adult with an advanced solid tumor such as melanoma, head and neck, liver or kidney cancer. The chain is encoded by TRBV7-7 joined to TRBJ2-1; no confident D gene assignment can be made. The sequences come from CD4+ or CD8+ T cells sorted from blood, collected in a trial of the OX40 agonist ivuxolimab. CDR3 loop: CASSLVGRANEQFF. In nucleotides, the sequence is TGTGCTAGCAGCTTAGTCGGTCGCGCTAATGAGCAGTTCTTC.